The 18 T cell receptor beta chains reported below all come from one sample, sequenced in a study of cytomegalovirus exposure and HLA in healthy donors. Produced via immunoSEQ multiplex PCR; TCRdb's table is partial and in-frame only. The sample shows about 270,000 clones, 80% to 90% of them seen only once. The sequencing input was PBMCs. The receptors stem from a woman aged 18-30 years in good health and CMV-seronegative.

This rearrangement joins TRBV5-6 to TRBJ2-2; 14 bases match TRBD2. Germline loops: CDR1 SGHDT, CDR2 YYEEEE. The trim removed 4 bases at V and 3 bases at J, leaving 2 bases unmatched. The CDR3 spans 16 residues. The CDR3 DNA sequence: TGTGCCAGCAGCGGACTAGCGGGGGGATACACCGGGGAGCTGTTTTTT. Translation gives CASSGLAGGYTGELFF.

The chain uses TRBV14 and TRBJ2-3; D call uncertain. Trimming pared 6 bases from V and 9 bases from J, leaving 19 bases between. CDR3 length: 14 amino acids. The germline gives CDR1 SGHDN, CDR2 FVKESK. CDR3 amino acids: CASSPTRLAQTQYF. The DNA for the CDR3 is TGTGCCAGCAGTCCCACCCGCTTGGCTCAAACGCAGTATTTT.

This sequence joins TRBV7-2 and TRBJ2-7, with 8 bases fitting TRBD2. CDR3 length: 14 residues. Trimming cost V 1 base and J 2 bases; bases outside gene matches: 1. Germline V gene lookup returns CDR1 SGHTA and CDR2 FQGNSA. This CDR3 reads CASSLDSGTYEQYF. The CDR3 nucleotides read TGTGCCAGCAGCTTAGATAGCGGGACCTACGAGCAGTACTTC.

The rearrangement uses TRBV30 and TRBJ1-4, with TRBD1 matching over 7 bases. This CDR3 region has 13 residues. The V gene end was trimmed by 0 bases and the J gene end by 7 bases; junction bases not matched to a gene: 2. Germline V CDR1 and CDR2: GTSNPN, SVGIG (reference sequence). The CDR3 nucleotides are TGTGCCTGGAGTGTACAGGGGCCTGAAAAACTGTTTTTT. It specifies CAWSVQGPEKLFF.

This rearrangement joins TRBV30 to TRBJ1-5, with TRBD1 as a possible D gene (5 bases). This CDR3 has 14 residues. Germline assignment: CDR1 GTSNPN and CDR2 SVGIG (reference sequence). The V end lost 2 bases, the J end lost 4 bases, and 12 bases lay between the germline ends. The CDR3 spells CAWSLDSKNQPQHF. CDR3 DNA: TGTGCCTGGAGTCTCGACAGCAAAAATCAGCCCCAGCATTTT.

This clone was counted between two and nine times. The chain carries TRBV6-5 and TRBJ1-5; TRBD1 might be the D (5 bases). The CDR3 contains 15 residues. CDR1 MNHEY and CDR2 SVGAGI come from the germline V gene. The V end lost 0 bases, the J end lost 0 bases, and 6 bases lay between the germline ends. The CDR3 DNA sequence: TGTGCCAGCAGTTACTCGACAGATAGCAATCAGCCCCAGCATTTT. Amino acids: CASSYSTDSNQPQHF.

The CDR3 DNA reads as TGTGCCAGCAGTTCTGCACAGGGGGTGGCTGAAGCTTTCTTT. Protein sequence: CASSSAQGVAEAFF. The rearrangement links TRBV6-6 to TRBJ1-1, with 8 bases fitting TRBD1. The J segment lost 6 bases and the V segment lost 4 bases, leaving 7 bases of the junction unmatched. Germline V gene lookup returns CDR1 MNHNY and CDR2 SVGAGI (reference sequence). The CDR3 is 14 residues long.

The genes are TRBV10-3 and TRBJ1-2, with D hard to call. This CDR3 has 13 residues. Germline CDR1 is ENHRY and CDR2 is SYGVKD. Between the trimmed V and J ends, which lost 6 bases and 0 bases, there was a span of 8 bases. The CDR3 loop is CAIRQTPNYGYTF. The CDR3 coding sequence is TGTGCCATCAGGCAGACACCTAACTATGGCTACACCTTC.

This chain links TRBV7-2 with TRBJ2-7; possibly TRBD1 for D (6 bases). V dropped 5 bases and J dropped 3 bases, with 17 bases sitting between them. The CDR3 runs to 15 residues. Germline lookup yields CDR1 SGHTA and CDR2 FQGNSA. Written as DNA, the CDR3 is TGTGCCAGCAGCGCCGACAGGAGTCCTTTCTACGAGCAGTACTTC. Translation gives CASSADRSPFYEQYF.

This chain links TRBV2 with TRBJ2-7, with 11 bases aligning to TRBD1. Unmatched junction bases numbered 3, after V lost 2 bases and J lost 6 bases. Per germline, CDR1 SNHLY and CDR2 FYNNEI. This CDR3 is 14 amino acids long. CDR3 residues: CASSEQGTGGEQYF. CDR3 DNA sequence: TGTGCCAGCAGTGAACAGGGGACAGGGGGCGAGCAGTACTTC.

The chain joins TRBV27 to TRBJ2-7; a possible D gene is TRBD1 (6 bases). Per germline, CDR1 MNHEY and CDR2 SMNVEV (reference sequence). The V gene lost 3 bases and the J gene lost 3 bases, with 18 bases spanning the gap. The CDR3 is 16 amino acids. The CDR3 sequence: CASSFSQGPQIYEQYF. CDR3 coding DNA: TGTGCCAGCAGTTTCTCACAGGGACCCCAAATCTACGAGCAGTACTTC.

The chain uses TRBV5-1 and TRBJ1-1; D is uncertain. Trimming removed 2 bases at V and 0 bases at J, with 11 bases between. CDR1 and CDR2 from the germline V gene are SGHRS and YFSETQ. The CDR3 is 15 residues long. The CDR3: CASSLMTGMNTEAFF. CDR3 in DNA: TGCGCCAGCAGCTTAATGACTGGCATGAACACTGAAGCTTTCTTT.

The CDR3 region is CASSLSWDYRNNEQFF. Here the CDR3 DNA reads TGCGCCAGCAGCTTGTCGTGGGACTACCGAAACAATGAGCAGTTCTTC. The rearrangement uses TRBV5-1 and TRBJ2-1, with 7 nucleotides matching TRBD2. V lost 1 base to trimming and J lost 5 bases; unmatched junction nucleotides: 9. The CDR3 consists of 16 residues. In germline, CDR1 is SGHRS, CDR2 YFSETQ.

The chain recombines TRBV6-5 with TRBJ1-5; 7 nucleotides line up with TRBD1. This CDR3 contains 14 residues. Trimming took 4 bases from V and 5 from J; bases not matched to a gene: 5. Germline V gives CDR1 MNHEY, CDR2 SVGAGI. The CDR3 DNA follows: TGTGCCAGCAGTTTACAGGGGCCTGATCAGCCCCAGCATTTT. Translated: CASSLQGPDQPQHF.

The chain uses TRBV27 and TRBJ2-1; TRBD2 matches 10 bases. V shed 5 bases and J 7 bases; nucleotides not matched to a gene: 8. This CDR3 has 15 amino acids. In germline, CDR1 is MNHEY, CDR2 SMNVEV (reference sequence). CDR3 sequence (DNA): TGTGCCAGCAGTATTCCGGGACTAGCGTCGAATGAGCAGTTCTTC. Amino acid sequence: CASSIPGLASNEQFF.

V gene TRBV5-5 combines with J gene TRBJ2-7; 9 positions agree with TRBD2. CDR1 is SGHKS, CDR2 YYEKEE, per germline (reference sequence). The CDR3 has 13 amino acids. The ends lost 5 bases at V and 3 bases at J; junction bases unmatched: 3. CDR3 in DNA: TGTGCCAGCAGTAGCGGGGGAAACTACGAGCAGTACTTC. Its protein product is CASSSGGNYEQYF.

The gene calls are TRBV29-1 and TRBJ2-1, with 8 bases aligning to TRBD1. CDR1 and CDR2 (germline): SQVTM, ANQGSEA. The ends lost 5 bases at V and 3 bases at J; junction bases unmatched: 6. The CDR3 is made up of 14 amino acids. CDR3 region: CSVLVDRDYNEQFF. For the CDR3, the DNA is TGCAGCGTTCTCGTGGACAGGGACTACAATGAGCAGTTCTTC.

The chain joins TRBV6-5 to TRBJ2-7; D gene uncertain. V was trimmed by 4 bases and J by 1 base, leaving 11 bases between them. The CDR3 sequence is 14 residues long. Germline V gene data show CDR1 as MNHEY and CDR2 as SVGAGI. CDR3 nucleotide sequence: TGTGCCAGCAGTTGGGCCGACCGTTCCTACGAGCAGTACTTC. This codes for CASSWADRSYEQYF.